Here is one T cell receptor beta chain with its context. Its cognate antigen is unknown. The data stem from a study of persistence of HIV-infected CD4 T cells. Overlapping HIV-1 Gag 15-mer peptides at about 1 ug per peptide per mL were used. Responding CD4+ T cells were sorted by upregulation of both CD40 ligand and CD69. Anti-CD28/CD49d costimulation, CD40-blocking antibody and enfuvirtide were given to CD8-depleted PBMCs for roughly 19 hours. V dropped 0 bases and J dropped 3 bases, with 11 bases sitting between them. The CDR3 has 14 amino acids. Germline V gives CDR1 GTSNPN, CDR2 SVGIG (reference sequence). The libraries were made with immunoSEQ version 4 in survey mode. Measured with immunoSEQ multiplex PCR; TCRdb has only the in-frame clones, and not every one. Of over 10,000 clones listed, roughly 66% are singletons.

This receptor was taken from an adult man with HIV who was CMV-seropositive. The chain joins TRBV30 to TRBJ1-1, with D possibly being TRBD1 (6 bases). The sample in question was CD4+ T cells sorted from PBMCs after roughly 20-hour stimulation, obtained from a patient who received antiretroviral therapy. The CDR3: CAWSVGGRHTEAFF. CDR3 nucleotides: TGTGCCTGGAGTGTAGGGGGTCGGCACACTGAAGCTTTCTTT.